The 5 T cell receptor beta chains given below trace back to one sample, sequenced in a study of blood T cell repertoires in COVID-19 (dated by TCRdb to between 2020 and 2021). Receptor libraries were prepared by the immunoSEQ multiplex PCR assay. As stored in TCRdb, this immuneACCESS dataset retains in-frame rearrangements with V and J assigned. A fraction of the clones does not appear; measured against another copy, unresolved V genes explain less than half of the discrepancy, and the remainder lacks a known reason. Present in this sample are about 140,000 clones, over 60% of which were seen just once. The leading ten clones occupy over 4% of the sample. Sequencing used peripheral blood. These receptors were taken from a woman older than 75 with active or convalescent COVID-19.

This clone was counted between two and nine times. The J gene is TRBJ1-1, the V gene TRBV4-3; D is ambiguous. CDR1 LGHNA and CDR2 YSLEER come from the germline V gene. The V gene lost 0 bases and the J gene lost 2 bases, with 13 bases spanning the gap. This CDR3 comprises 16 residues. CDR3 protein: CASSQEPLGINTEAFF. The CDR3 DNA reads as TGCGCCAGCAGCCAAGAGCCCTTGGGCATAAACACTGAAGCTTTCTTT.

This chain joins TRBV6-1 and TRBJ2-4; the D gene is possibly TRBD1 (6 bases). The V gene lost 2 bases and the J gene lost 4 bases, with 9 bases spanning the gap. Per germline, CDR1 MNHNS and CDR2 SASEGT. The CDR3 is 14 residues long. The CDR3 region is CASSELGAKNIQYF. Here the CDR3 DNA reads TGTGCCAGCAGTGAATTGGGGGCGAAAAACATTCAGTACTTC.

The genes are TRBV25-1 and TRBJ2-5, with 7 bases identical to TRBD2. Germline-derived CDR1 and CDR2 are MGHDK and SYGVNS. There are 14 residues in the CDR3. V shed 8 bases, J shed 0 bases, and the junction held 6 bases outside the gene matches. This CDR3 is CASGGGRNQETQYF. The DNA of the CDR3 is TGTGCCAGCGGGGGGGGGAGAAACCAAGAGACCCAGTACTTC. Using reference TRBV25-1 and TRBJ2-5 for the parts outside the CDR3, the full variable domain is EADIYQTPRYLVIGTGKKITLECSQTMGHDKMYWYQQDPGMELHLIHYSYGVNSTEKGDLSSESTVSRIRTEHFPLTLESARPSHTSQYLCASGGGRNQETQYFGPGTRLLVL.

The chain is built from TRBV7-9 and TRBJ1-6; 7 bases match TRBD1. This CDR3 is 15 amino acids long. V shed 3 bases, J shed 7 bases, and the junction held 6 bases outside the gene matches. Germline V CDR1 and CDR2: SEHNR, FQNEAQ (reference sequence). The CDR3 here is CASSLTGSKNSPLHF. The CDR3 DNA follows: TGTGCCAGCAGCTTGACAGGGTCTAAGAATTCACCCCTCCACTTT.

The chain links TRBV4-2 to TRBJ2-1, with D perhaps TRBD2 (6 bases). Germline CDR1 reads LGHNA; CDR2 reads YNFKEQ. There are 15 residues in the CDR3. The V gene lost 4 bases and the J gene lost 5 bases, with 15 bases spanning the gap. CDR3 in DNA: TGTGCCAGCAGCCTTACCCTGACTAGTCACAATGAGCAGTTCTTC. Encoded protein: CASSLTLTSHNEQFF.